The clone carrying this T cell receptor (beta chain) was recorded a few times. The target antigen is unknown. With a J-beta primer mix and a sample-barcoded 5' primer, a second PCR ran about 7 to 11 cycles. TCRdb analysed the 5' RACE reads with MiXCR anew, one entry per CDR3 protein. Among about 510,000 distinct CDR3 sequences listed, roughly a quarter were seen once. The source of the sample is a study of blood T cells in healthy people across ages. Study findings and constraints: Donor CMV infection status was unknown, possibly confounding age-related changes in expanded clonotypes.

No fewer than 7 million PBMCs went into each sample. These data were likewise used in another study, on T cells of mothers and their children. According to that study: A few healthy Caucasian mothers, along with their six children, were the donors.

The receptor was derived from a boy between 2 and 15 years old in good health. Sequencing input: blood.

In DNA, the CDR3 is TGTGCCAGCAGCCGAGGACAGGAAAATCAGCCCCAGCATTTT. Amino acids: CASSRGQENQPQHF. V is TRBV6-1 and J is TRBJ1-5; 7 nucleotides line up with TRBD1. The CDR3 runs to 14 residues. V shed 6 bases and J 4 bases; nucleotides not matched to a gene: 6. Germline lookup yields CDR1 MNHNS and CDR2 SASEGT.